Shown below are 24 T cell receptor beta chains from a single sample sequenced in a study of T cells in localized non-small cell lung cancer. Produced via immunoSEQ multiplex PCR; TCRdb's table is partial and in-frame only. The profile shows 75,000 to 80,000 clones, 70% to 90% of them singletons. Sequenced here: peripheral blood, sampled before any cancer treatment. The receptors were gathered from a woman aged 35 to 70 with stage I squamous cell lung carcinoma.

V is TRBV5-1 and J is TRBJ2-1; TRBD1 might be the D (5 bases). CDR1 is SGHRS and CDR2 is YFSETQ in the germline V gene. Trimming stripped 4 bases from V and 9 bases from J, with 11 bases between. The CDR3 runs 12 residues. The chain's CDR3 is CASSLGVTEQFF. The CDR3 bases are TGCGCCAGCAGCCTAGGGGTAACTGAGCAGTTCTTC.

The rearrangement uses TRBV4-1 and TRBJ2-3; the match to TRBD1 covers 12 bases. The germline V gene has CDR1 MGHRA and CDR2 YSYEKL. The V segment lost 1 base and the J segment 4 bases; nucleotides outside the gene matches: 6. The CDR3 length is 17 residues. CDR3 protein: CASSQAPGQGAPDTQYF. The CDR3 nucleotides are TGCGCCAGCAGCCAAGCACCGGGACAGGGGGCCCCAGATACGCAGTATTTT.

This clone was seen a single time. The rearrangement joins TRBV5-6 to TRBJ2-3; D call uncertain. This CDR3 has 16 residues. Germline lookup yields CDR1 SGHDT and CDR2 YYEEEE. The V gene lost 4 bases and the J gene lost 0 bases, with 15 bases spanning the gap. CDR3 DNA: TGTGCCAGCAGCCCGGCAGGTGGCAGTAGCACAGATACGCAGTATTTT. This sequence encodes CASSPAGGSSTDTQYF.

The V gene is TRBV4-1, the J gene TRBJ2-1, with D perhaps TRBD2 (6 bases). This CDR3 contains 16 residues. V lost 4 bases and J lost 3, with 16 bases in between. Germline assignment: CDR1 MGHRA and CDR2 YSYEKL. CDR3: CASSLLTSPGYNEQFF. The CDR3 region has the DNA TGCGCCAGCAGCCTTCTGACTAGTCCCGGCTACAATGAGCAGTTCTTC.

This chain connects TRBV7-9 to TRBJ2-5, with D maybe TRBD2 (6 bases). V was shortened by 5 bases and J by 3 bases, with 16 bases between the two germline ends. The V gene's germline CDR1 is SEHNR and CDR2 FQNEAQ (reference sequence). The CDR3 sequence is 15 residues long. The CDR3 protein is CASSPPSGLKETQYF. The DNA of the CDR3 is TGTGCCAGCAGCCCGCCATCGGGACTGAAAGAGACCCAGTACTTC.

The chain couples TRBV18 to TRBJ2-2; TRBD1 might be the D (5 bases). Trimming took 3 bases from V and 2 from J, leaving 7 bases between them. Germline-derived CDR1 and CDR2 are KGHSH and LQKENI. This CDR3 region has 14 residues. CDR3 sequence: CASSPDTNTGELFF. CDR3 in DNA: TGTGCCAGCTCACCGGACACTAACACCGGGGAGCTGTTTTTT. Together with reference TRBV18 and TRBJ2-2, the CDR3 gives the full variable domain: NAGVMQNPRHLVRRRGQEARLRCSPMKGHSHVYWYRQLPEEGLKFMVYLQKENIIDESGMPKERFSAEFPKEGPSILRIQQVVRGDSAAYFCASSPDTNTGELFFGEGSRLTVL.

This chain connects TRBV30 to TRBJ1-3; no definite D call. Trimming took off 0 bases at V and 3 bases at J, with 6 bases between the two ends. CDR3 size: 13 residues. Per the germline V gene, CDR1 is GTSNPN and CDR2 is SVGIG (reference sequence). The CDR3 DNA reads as TGTGCCTGGAGTGTACGGGGTGGAAACACCATATATTTT. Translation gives CAWSVRGGNTIYF.

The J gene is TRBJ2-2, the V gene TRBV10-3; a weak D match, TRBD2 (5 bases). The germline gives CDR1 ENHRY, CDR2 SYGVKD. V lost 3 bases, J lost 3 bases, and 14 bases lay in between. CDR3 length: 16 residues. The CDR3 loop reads CAISDLDRGYTGELFF. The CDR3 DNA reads TGTGCCATCAGTGATCTCGACCGGGGTTACACCGGGGAGCTGTTTTTT.

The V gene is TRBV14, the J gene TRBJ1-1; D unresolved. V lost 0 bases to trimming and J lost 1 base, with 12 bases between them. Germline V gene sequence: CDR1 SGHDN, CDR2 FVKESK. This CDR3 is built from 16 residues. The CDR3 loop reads CASSQDQWRGNTEAFF. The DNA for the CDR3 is TGTGCCAGCAGCCAAGATCAGTGGCGGGGGAACACTGAAGCTTTCTTT.

CDR3 DNA sequence: TGTGCTAGTGGTTGGGGGACACCTAAGAACACTGAAGCTTTCTTT. It yields the protein CASGWGTPKNTEAFF. The genes are TRBV12-5 and TRBJ1-1, with D possibly being TRBD1 (6 bases). The V end lost 4 bases, the J end lost 1 base, and 13 bases lay between the germline ends. The CDR3 has 15 residues. Germline CDR1 LGHNT, CDR2 FRNRAP. Combining the CDR3 with reference TRBV12-5 and TRBJ1-1 gives the whole variable domain DARVTQTPRHKVTEMGQEVTMRCQPILGHNTVFWYRQTMMQGLELLAYFRNRAPLDDSGMPKDRFSAEMPDATLATLKIQPSEPRDSAVYFCASGWGTPKNTEAFFGQGTRLTVV.

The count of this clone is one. This CDR3 is CASTGGLEAFF. CDR3 DNA: TGTGCCAGCACGGGGGGTTTGGAAGCTTTCTTT. This chain links TRBV2 with TRBJ1-1, with D possibly being TRBD1 (5 bases). Trimming pared 7 bases from V and 8 bases from J, leaving 11 bases between. The CDR3 is 11 amino acids. Looked up from germline, CDR1 is SNHLY and CDR2 is FYNNEI.

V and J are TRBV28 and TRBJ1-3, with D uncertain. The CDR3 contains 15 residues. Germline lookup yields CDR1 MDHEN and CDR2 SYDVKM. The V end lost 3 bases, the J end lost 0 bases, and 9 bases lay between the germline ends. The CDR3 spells CASSFPMSSGNTIYF. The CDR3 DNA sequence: TGTGCCAGCAGTTTTCCAATGAGCTCTGGAAACACCATATATTTT.

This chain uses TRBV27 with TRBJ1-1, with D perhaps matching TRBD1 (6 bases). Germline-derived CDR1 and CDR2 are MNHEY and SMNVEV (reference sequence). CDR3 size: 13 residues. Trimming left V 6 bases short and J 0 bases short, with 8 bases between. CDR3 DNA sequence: TGTGCCAGCAGCTACAGGGTGAACACTGAAGCTTTCTTT. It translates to CASSYRVNTEAFF.

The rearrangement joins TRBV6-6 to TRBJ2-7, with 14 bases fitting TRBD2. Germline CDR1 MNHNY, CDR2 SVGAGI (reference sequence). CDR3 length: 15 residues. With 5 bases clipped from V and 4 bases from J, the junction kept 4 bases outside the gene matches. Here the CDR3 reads CASSVTSGGVYEQYF. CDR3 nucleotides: TGTGCCAGCAGTGTGACTAGCGGGGGGGTATACGAGCAGTACTTC.

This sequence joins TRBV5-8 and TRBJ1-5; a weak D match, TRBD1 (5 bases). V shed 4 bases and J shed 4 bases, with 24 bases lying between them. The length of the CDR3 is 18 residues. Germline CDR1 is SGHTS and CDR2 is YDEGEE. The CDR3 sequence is CASSDPAIYQGLNQPQHF. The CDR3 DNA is TGTGCCAGCAGCGACCCCGCGATATACCAGGGCTTGAATCAGCCCCAGCATTTT. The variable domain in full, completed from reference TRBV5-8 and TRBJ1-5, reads EAGVTQSPTHLIKTRGQQATLRCSPISGHTSVYWYQQALGLGLQFLLWYDEGEERNRGNFPPRFSGRQFPNYSSELNVNALELEDSALYLCASSDPAIYQGLNQPQHFGDGTRLSIL.

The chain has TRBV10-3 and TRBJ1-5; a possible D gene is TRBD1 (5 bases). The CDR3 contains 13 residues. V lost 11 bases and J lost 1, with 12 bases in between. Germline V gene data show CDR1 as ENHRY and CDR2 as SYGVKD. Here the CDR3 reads CAQTAGSNQPQHF. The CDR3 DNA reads TGTGCCCAGACGGCAGGGAGCAATCAGCCCCAGCATTTT.

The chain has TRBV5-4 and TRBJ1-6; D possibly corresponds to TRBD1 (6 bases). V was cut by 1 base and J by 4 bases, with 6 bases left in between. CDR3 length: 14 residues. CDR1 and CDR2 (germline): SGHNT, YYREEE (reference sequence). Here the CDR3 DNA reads TGTGCCAGCAGCTTGACAGGGTATAATTCACCCCTCCACTTT. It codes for CASSLTGYNSPLHF.

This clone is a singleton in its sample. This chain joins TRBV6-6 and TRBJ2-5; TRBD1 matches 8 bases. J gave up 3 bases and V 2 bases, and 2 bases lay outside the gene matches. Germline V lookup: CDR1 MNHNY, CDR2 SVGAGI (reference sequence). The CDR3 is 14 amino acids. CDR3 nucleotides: TGTGCCAGCAGTTACCAGACAGGGGAAGAGACCCAGTACTTC. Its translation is CASSYQTGEETQYF.

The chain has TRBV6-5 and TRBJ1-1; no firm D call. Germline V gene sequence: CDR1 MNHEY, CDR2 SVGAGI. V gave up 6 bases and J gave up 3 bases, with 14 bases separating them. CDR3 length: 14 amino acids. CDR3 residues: CASSPRVGDTEAFF. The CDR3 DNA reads TGTGCCAGCAGCCCGAGGGTGGGAGACACTGAAGCTTTCTTT.

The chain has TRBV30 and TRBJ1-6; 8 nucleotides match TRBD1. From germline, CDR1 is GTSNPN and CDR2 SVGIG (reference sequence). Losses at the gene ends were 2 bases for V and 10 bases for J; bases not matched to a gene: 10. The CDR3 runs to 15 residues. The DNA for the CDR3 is TGTGCCTGGAGTACCCTCGGACAGGGCGGATCACCCCTCCACTTT. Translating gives CAWSTLGQGGSPLHF.

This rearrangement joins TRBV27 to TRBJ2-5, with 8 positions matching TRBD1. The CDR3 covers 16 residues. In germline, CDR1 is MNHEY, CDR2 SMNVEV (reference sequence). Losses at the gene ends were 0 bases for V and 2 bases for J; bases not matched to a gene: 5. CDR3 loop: CASSLSIGQGQETQYF. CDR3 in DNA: TGTGCCAGCAGTTTATCAATAGGACAGGGTCAAGAGACCCAGTACTTC.

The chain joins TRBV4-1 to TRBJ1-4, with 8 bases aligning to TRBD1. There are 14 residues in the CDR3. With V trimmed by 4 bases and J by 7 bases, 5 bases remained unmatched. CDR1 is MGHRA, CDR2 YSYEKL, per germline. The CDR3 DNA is TGCGCCAGCAGCCTGGGGACAGGTGGTGAAAAACTGTTTTTT. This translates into CASSLGTGGEKLFF.

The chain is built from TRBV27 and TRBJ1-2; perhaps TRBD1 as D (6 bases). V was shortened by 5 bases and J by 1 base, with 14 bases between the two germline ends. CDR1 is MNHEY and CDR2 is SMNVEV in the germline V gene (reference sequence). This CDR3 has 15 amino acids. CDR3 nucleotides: TGTGCCAGCAGTGCGTCCCGGGACATTAACTATGGCTACACCTTC. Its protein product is CASSASRDINYGYTF.

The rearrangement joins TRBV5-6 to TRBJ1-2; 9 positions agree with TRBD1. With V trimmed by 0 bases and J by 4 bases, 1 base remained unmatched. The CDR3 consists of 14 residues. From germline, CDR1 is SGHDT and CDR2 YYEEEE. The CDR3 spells CASSLADRGYGYTF. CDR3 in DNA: TGTGCCAGCAGCTTGGCGGACAGGGGCTATGGCTACACCTTC.